One T cell receptor beta chain is described in this entry. The antigen is unknown. As the method for making TCR beta libraries, quantitative 5'-RACE with molecular barcodes was used. TCRdb fed the 5' RACE reads into MiXCR, producing one record per CDR3 protein. This sample has a few hundred thousand distinct CDR3 sequences, with under 30% found just once. The data derive from a study of CD8 T cells in ankylosing spondylitis. General observations from the study: Earlier work had already found some motif variants in reactive arthritis synovial fluid and blood.

Deletions cut 4 bases from V and 4 bases from J, with 16 bases between. CDR1 is SGHTA, CDR2 FQGNSA, per germline. The length of the CDR3 is 16 residues. The sample was blood, either unsorted or a sorted T cell fraction (not recorded which). The TCR sequence derives from a male donor with ankylosing spondylitis or in good health (not recorded which). The chain couples TRBV7-2 to TRBJ2-2, with D possibly called TRBD1 or TRBD2 (5 bases each). The CDR3 DNA follows: TGTGCCAGCAGCTCCGCCCAGGGACGGGGCACCGGGGAGCTGTTTTTT. Translated, it gives CASSSAQGRGTGELFF.